One sample yielded the 11 T cell receptor beta chains listed below, sequenced in a study of a mutant IDH1 vaccine in newly diagnosed glioma. Clones were read by immunoSEQ multiplex PCR, and TCRdb kept only the in-frame ones, dropping some. This table holds tens of thousands of clones, roughly four fifths found once. Regarding time point: baseline, week 1 (first vaccination visit). The treatment was: pre-vaccination baseline after standard-of-care therapy. The specimen comprised PBMCs, sampled from a glioma patient treated with radiotherapy, temozolomide or both. The receptors shown here come from a man aged 30-40 years with glioma.

The chain has TRBV2 and TRBJ2-7; TRBD2 aligns across 7 bases. The germline V gene encodes CDR1 SNHLY and CDR2 FYNNEI. Trimming removed 6 bases from V and 4 bases from J; junction bases left unmatched: 9. The CDR3 extends over 14 amino acids. CDR3 region: CASRTAGGSYEQYF. Here the CDR3 DNA reads TGTGCCAGCAGGACGGCGGGCGGGAGTTACGAGCAGTACTTC.

V is TRBV7-2 and J is TRBJ2-2; D unresolved. The CDR3 spans 15 residues. Trimming removed 9 bases at V and 1 base at J, with 15 bases between. Per germline, CDR1 SGHTA and CDR2 FQGNSA. In DNA, the CDR3 is TGTGCCAGTACACCGGGCCAGCGGAACACCGGGGAGCTGTTTTTT. Residues: CASTPGQRNTGELFF. The full variable domain, rest sourced from reference TRBV7-2 and TRBJ2-2, is GAGVSQSPSNKVTEKGKDVELRCDPISGHTALYWYRQSLGQGLEFLIYFQGNSAPDKSGLPSDRFSAERTGGSVSTLTIQRTQQEDSAVYLCASTPGQRNTGELFFGEGSRLTVL.

The chain has TRBV28 and TRBJ1-2; the D gene is possibly TRBD1 (5 bases). V was shortened by 6 bases and J by 6 bases, with 20 bases between the two germline ends. Germline V gene lookup returns CDR1 MDHEN and CDR2 SYDVKM. The CDR3 is 15 amino acids. This CDR3 reads CASSQTAGVIHGYTF. Written as DNA, the CDR3 is TGTGCCAGCAGCCAGACCGCGGGGGTTATTCATGGCTACACCTTC.

The chain employs TRBV5-4 and TRBJ1-3; D gene uncertain. Deletions cut 1 base from V and 3 bases from J, with 8 bases between. The CDR3 is made up of 14 amino acids. Germline CDR1 reads SGHNT; CDR2 reads YYREEE (reference sequence). The CDR3 here is CASSLKGFGNTIYF. For the CDR3, the DNA is TGTGCCAGCAGCTTGAAGGGCTTTGGAAACACCATATATTTT.

The chain carries TRBV5-1 and TRBJ1-1; D is uncertain. Germline V gene sequence: CDR1 SGHRS, CDR2 YFSETQ. The CDR3 is 14 residues long. V was shortened by 1 base and J by 0 bases, with 7 bases between the two germline ends. The CDR3 loop is CASSLRGLNTEAFF. In DNA, the CDR3 is TGCGCCAGCAGCTTGCGTGGCCTGAACACTGAAGCTTTCTTT.

This chain connects TRBV30 to TRBJ1-4; no clear D gene. V dropped 2 bases and J dropped 11 bases, with 24 bases sitting between them. The CDR3 contains 16 residues. In germline, CDR1 is GTSNPN, CDR2 SVGIG (reference sequence). The CDR3 DNA is TGTGCCTGGAGTCCAAGTCGATCTAACTTCGGGGAGAAACTGTTTTTT. It codes for CAWSPSRSNFGEKLFF.

This clone turned up a few times. CDR3 amino acids: CASSHTGGRTYEQYF. The CDR3 bases are TGTGCCAGTAGTCATACAGGGGGAAGGACCTACGAGCAGTACTTC. The gene calls are TRBV19 and TRBJ2-7; 8 bases are a match to TRBD1. V lost 5 bases to trimming and J lost 2 bases; unmatched junction nucleotides: 8. Germline V gene lookup returns CDR1 LNHDA and CDR2 SQIVND (reference sequence). The CDR3 extends over 15 amino acids.

The gene calls are TRBV4-1 and TRBJ2-2; TRBD2 agrees at 11 bases. This CDR3 has 19 residues. V shed 0 bases and J 5 bases; nucleotides not matched to a gene: 11. CDR1 is MGHRA and CDR2 is YSYEKL in the germline V gene. The CDR3 DNA is TGCGCCAGCAGCCAAGATCCGGTAGCGGGAGGGCCGCGGACCGGGGAGCTGTTTTTT. Amino acids: CASSQDPVAGGPRTGELFF.

The rearrangement uses TRBV2 and TRBJ2-3; D is unclear. The length of the CDR3 is 14 residues. Germline CDR1 reads SNHLY; CDR2 reads FYNNEI. Deletions cut 9 bases from V and 1 base from J, with 14 bases between. CDR3: CARVEFSGTDTQYF. CDR3 coding DNA: TGTGCCAGAGTAGAGTTCTCTGGCACAGATACGCAGTATTTT.

The chain recombines TRBV7-3 with TRBJ2-2; 9 positions match TRBD2. The CDR3 has 16 amino acids. CDR1 and CDR2 from the germline V gene are SGHTA and FQGTGA. V gave up 5 bases and J gave up 5 bases; unmatched junction bases: 9. CDR3 DNA: TGTGCCAGCAGCCGGCGGGGGGGCGCAGAAACCGGGGAGCTGTTTTTT. Its translation: CASSRRGGAETGELFF. Combining the CDR3 with reference TRBV7-3 and TRBJ2-2 gives the whole variable domain GAGVSQTPSNKVTEKGKYVELRCDPISGHTALYWYRQSLGQGPEFLIYFQGTGAADDSGLPNDRFFAVRPEGSVSTLKIQRTERGDSAVYLCASSRRGGAETGELFFGEGSRLTVL.

CDR3 in amino acids: CASSLGLAGVETQYF. The CDR3 region has the DNA TGTGCCAGCAGTTTGGGACTAGCGGGAGTTGAGACCCAGTACTTC. The gene calls are TRBV6-5 and TRBJ2-5; 14 bases map to TRBD2. V was pared by 4 bases and J by 5 bases, with 3 bases of the junction left unmatched. There are 15 residues in the CDR3. Germline CDR1 is MNHEY and CDR2 is SVGAGI.